This T cell receptor beta chain was recorded in a study of cytomegalovirus exposure and HLA in healthy donors. Broader study findings: High sensitivity and specificity were reportedly achieved when the classifier diagnosed cytomegalovirus status. Among TCR beta chains, those listed as cytomegalovirus-associated numbered about 150. In vitro assays verified that a few CMV-associated chains recognized CMV antigens specifically.

Trimming at V came to 1 base and at J to 8 bases, leaving 8 bases not matched to a gene. CDR1 and CDR2 from the germline V gene are MNHNS and SASEGT. The CDR3 totals 15 residues. About this clone: Its matching antigen is unknown.

Some clones are missing from TCRdb's copy, which holds only in-frame ones; the method was immunoSEQ multiplex PCR. The data hold some 240,000 clones, with over 75% observed a single time. This TCR derives from a young woman in good health and CMV-seropositive. Material: PBMCs. The rearrangement uses TRBV6-1 and TRBJ2-1; 7 bases line up with TRBD1. The CDR3 region is CASSEVRTGWDEQFF. The CDR3 coding sequence is TGTGCCAGCAGTGAAGTCCGGACAGGATGGGATGAGCAGTTCTTC.